This passage covers 5 T cell receptor beta chains from one sample sequenced in a study of molecular identifiers for immune sequencing clone quantification. TCRdb re-derived calls from the PCR reads in MiXCR, one entry per CDR3 protein. The data contain approximately 500,000 distinct CDR3 sequences, around 23% of them singletons. The specimen sequenced was naive CD8+ T cells from blood, with Jurkat cell RNA spiked in. Subset in this sample: FACS-sorted CD8+CD4-CCR7+CD45RA+ naive T cells. The receptors here all came from a human donor in good health. Some libraries in this study had Jurkat cell RNA spiked in.

The sample holds a few counts of this clonotype. The rearrangement uses TRBV30 and TRBJ1-2; no reliable D call. This CDR3 is built from 9 residues. CDR1 and CDR2 (germline): GTSNPN, SVGIG (reference sequence). Between the trimmed V and J ends, which lost 5 bases and 8 bases, there was a span of 6 bases. The CDR3, as DNA: TGTGCCTGGCTGGACGGCTACACCTTC. The encoded protein is CAWLDGYTF.

With regard to this clonotype: Relative to the germline gene, one junction end is altered; a read error may explain this. The V gene is TRBV5-6, the J gene TRBJ1-2; TRBD1 might be the D (5 bases). Germline-derived CDR1 and CDR2 are SGHDT and YYEEEE. The CDR3 is 16 amino acids. Here the CDR3 reads CASSLEGRTVNYDYTF. CDR3 bases: TGTGCCAGCAGCTTGGAGGGACGGACCGTTAACTATGACTACACCTTC.

V is TRBV29-1 and J is TRBJ2-7, with TRBD2 matching over 11 bases. Looked up from germline, CDR1 is SQVTM and CDR2 is ANQGSEA. There are 16 residues in the CDR3. J was trimmed by 4 bases and V by 1 base; bases with no gene match: 9. The CDR3: CSVEGGTSGGGYEQYF. The CDR3 DNA reads TGCAGCGTTGAAGGGGGGACTAGCGGCGGGGGGTACGAGCAGTACTTC.

Worth noting for this clonotype: The junction does not match germline at one end; this may be a read error. The chain has TRBV4-3 and TRBJ2-3, with 15 bases lining up with TRBD2. Germline assignment: CDR1 LGHNA and CDR2 YSLEER. This CDR3 has 17 residues. The CDR3 loop reads CASSPGLAGGDTATQYF. CDR3 nucleotide sequence: TGCGCCAGCAGCCCGGGACTAGCGGGGGGCGACACAGCTACGCAGTATTTT.

To note about this clonotype: Given a much more abundant clone one base away, this may be a read error. The rearrangement uses TRBV6-2 or TRBV6-3 and TRBJ2-2; D is ambiguous. This CDR3 has 17 residues. Germline V lookup: CDR1 MNHEY, CDR2 SVGEGT. Trimming pared 0 bases from V and 4 bases from J, leaving 15 bases between. The CDR3: CASSYSILGLSTGELFF. CDR3 DNA: TGTGCCAGCAGTTACTCGATTCTGGGGTTAAGCACCGGGGAGCTGTTTTTT.